Listed here are 3 T cell receptor beta chains from one sample, sequenced in a study of cytomegalovirus exposure and HLA in healthy donors. Primers for the PCR totalled 60 Vbeta and 13 Jbeta. Produced via immunoSEQ multiplex PCR; TCRdb's table is partial and in-frame only. The sample records more than 80,000 clones, 55% to 75% being singletons. The sample was PBMCs. The origin of the receptors is a man in his sixties in good health and CMV-seronegative.

This clone has a handful of counts. V and J are TRBV28 and TRBJ2-4; tentatively, D is TRBD2 (5 bases). The CDR3 length is 18 residues. Per germline, CDR1 MDHEN and CDR2 SYDVKM. Trimming stripped 4 bases from V and 4 bases from J, with 23 bases between. CDR3 DNA: TGTGCCAGCAGTTCGACCAGTACTAGTCCGATCCTAAAAAACATTCAGTACTTC. Amino acids: CASSSTSTSPILKNIQYF.

This clone was picked up a small number of times. The chain joins TRBV11-1 to TRBJ1-1; D is unresolved. V dropped 6 bases and J dropped 4 bases, with 9 bases sitting between them. The germline gives CDR1 SGHAT, CDR2 FQDESV (reference sequence). The CDR3 sequence is 12 residues long. The CDR3 coding sequence is TGTGCCAGCAGTCCAGAGGTCACTGAAGCTTTCTTT. Translation gives CASSPEVTEAFF.

The rearrangement links TRBV18 to TRBJ1-1, with D perhaps matching TRBD1 (5 bases). Germline values: CDR1 KGHSH, CDR2 LQKENI. The CDR3 contains 15 residues. V shed 0 bases and J shed 4 bases, with 12 bases lying between them. The CDR3 spells CASSPPGGFSTEAFF. The DNA of the CDR3 is TGTGCCAGCTCACCACCGGGGGGGTTTAGCACTGAAGCTTTCTTT.